Listed here are 17 T cell receptor beta chains from one sample, sequenced in a study of human T cells and chemical hapten exposure. TCRdb passed the RACE reads through MiXCR, listing each CDR3 protein once. Here the sample spans fewer than 500,000 distinct CDR3 sequences, more than 4.5% being singletons. Time point denoted: patch test 1, 2 weeks after DPC sensitization. Noted treatment: therapeutic diphenylcyclopropenone sensitization with weekly scalp DPC. This specimen was whole blood, taken in connection with sensitization to the hapten diphenylcyclopropenone (DPC). The receptor source for this set is a woman aged 45-59 years with alopecia areata. Some clones in this sample may be carry-over from other donors' samples.

This clonotype was counted many times. The rearrangement links TRBV27 to TRBJ2-4; TRBD1 matches at 8 bases. The CDR3 has 17 residues. Unmatched junction bases numbered 7, after V lost 2 bases and J lost 1 base. CDR1 and CDR2 from the germline V gene are MNHEY and SMNVEV (reference sequence). CDR3 sequence: CASSLGRQGAAKNIQYF. In DNA, the CDR3 is TGTGCCAGCAGTTTAGGTAGGCAGGGGGCTGCCAAAAACATTCAGTACTTC.

This clonotype was picked up many times. The chain couples TRBV11-2 to TRBJ2-3; TRBD1 agrees at 9 bases. Trimming at V came to 1 base and at J to 2 bases, leaving 4 bases not matched to a gene. This CDR3 spans 16 amino acids. CDR1 is SGHAT and CDR2 is FQNNGV in the germline V gene. The CDR3 is CASSLVGTGNTDTQYF. Here the CDR3 DNA reads TGTGCCAGCAGCTTAGTTGGGACAGGGAACACAGATACGCAGTATTTT.

This clonotype was counted a few times. The rearrangement joins TRBV27 to TRBJ2-3; D tentatively reads TRBD1 or TRBD2 (5 bases each). V lost 8 bases and J 1 base, leaving 13 bases between the germline ends. Germline V gene data show CDR1 as MNHEY and CDR2 as SMNVEV (reference sequence). CDR3 length: 14 amino acids. The CDR3 region is CASSGRWGTDTQYF. CDR3 coding DNA: TGTGCCAGCTCAGGGAGATGGGGCACAGATACGCAGTATTTT.

This clonotype was observed at least ten times. The chain employs TRBV2 and TRBJ2-4; D gene ambiguous. V lost 3 bases and J 7 bases, leaving 13 bases between the germline ends. The CDR3 contains 14 residues. The germline V gene encodes CDR1 SNHLY and CDR2 FYNNEI. CDR3 in amino acids: CASSDPPESNIQYF. DNA of the CDR3: TGTGCCAGCAGTGACCCCCCCGAATCGAACATTCAGTACTTC.

This rearrangement joins TRBV4-1 to TRBJ1-1; maybe TRBD1 (5 bases). Between the trimmed V and J ends, which lost 5 bases and 4 bases, there was a span of 17 bases. The CDR3 loop spans 15 amino acids. Germline V lookup: CDR1 MGHRA, CDR2 YSYEKL. The CDR3 sequence: CASSFRQRMGTEAFF. The CDR3 nucleotides read TGCGCCAGCAGCTTCCGACAGAGGATGGGCACTGAAGCTTTCTTT.

The sample holds many counts of this clonotype. The chain is built from TRBV7-2 and TRBJ1-2; possible D gene TRBD1, 6 bases. Germline V gives CDR1 SGHTA, CDR2 FQGNSA. Between the trimmed V and J ends, which lost 1 base and 10 bases, there was a span of 7 bases. This CDR3 spans 11 amino acids. CDR3 bases: TGTGCCAGCAGCTTAGACAGGGCCTACACCTTC. It encodes CASSLDRAYTF.

This clonotype was detected only a few times. The chain has TRBV5-4 and TRBJ2-7; a weak D match, TRBD2 (5 bases). The CDR3 runs 14 residues. The V end lost 4 bases, the J end lost 5 bases, and 16 bases lay between the germline ends. CDR1 SGHNT and CDR2 YYREEE come from the germline V gene (reference sequence). As DNA, the CDR3 is TGTGCCAGCAGCCCGGTGGGCCACGGGAACGAGCAGTACTTC. Translation gives CASSPVGHGNEQYF. Variable domain in full (rest from reference TRBV5-4 and TRBJ2-7): ETGVTQSPTHLIKTRGQQVTLRCSSQSGHNTVSWYQQALGQGPQFIFQYYREEENGRGNFPPRFSGLQFPNYSSELNVNALELDDSALYLCASSPVGHGNEQYFGPGTRLTVT.

This clonotype has more than one count but fewer than ten. The DNA for the CDR3 is TGTGCCAGCAGCCGGGAACAGGCCCCTGGGGCCAACGTCCTGACTTTC. Its protein product is CASSREQAPGANVLTF. The chain has TRBV3-1 and TRBJ2-6; tentative D call: TRBD1 (5 bases). The CDR3 has 16 residues. Trimming left V 4 bases short and J 2 bases short, with 12 bases between. Germline CDR1 and CDR2: LGHDT and YNNKEL (reference sequence).

This clonotype was observed at least ten times. This sequence joins TRBV5-1 and TRBJ1-3, with TRBD1 matching over 9 bases. J lost 4 bases, V lost 0 bases, and 8 bases had no gene match. Per germline, CDR1 SGHRS and CDR2 YFSETQ. This CDR3 is 17 amino acids long. The CDR3 here is CASSLEVQGAGGNTIYF. The CDR3 DNA follows: TGCGCCAGCAGCTTGGAGGTACAGGGGGCAGGCGGAAACACCATATATTTT.

Points on this clonotype: A much larger clone sits a single nucleotide away, making a read error possible. The chain has TRBV7-2 and TRBJ1-2, with TRBD1 matching 7 bases. Trimming took 7 bases from V and 5 from J; bases not matched to a gene: 22. The length of the CDR3 is 18 residues. Germline V CDR1 and CDR2: SGHTA, FQGNSA. The CDR3 sequence: CASNLSQLQGMGTYGYTF. For the CDR3, the DNA is TGTGCCAGCAACCTAAGTCAGCTACAGGGGATGGGAACATATGGCTACACCTTC.

This clonotype was observed many times. The chain carries TRBV12-3 or TRBV12-4 and TRBJ1-5; 7 bases are a match to TRBD1. The CDR3 has 13 amino acids. The ends lost 5 bases at V and 5 bases at J; junction bases unmatched: 3. The CDR3 spells CASSRTGDQPQHF. The DNA of the CDR3 is TGTGCCAGCAGTCGTACAGGGGATCAGCCCCAGCATTTT.

This clonotype showed up just a few times. The V call is TRBV2, the J call TRBJ2-5; 11 bases map to TRBD1. The V gene's germline CDR1 is SNHLY and CDR2 FYNNEI. V lost 6 bases to trimming and J lost 3 bases; unmatched junction nucleotides: 9. The CDR3 has 16 amino acids. Here the CDR3 reads CASSSPRDRGEETQYF. The CDR3 bases are TGTGCCAGCAGCTCACCCCGGGACAGGGGGGAAGAGACCCAGTACTTC.

The chain employs TRBV12-3 or TRBV12-4 and TRBJ2-7, with TRBD1 matching 12 bases. The CDR3 sequence is 15 residues long. The trim removed 2 bases at V and 6 bases at J, leaving 5 bases unmatched. The CDR3 spells CASSLYGTGGGEQYF. The CDR3 nucleotides read TGTGCCAGCAGTTTATATGGGACAGGGGGCGGCGAGCAGTACTTC.

This clonotype has just a few counts. The chain employs TRBV12-5 and TRBJ2-5; possible D gene TRBD2, 6 bases. The V gene lost 0 bases and the J gene lost 2 bases, with 13 bases spanning the gap. CDR1 LGHNT and CDR2 FRNRAP come from the germline V gene. This CDR3 has 16 amino acids. The CDR3 coding sequence is TGTGCTAGTGGTTTGGTGCTGGCGGGGCGACAAGAGACCCAGTACTTC. This sequence encodes CASGLVLAGRQETQYF.

The table lists this clonotype with many counts. This rearrangement joins TRBV18 to TRBJ2-7; 14 positions match TRBD2. The CDR3 has 16 residues. Looked up from germline, CDR1 is KGHSH and CDR2 is LQKENI. V was pared by 5 bases and J by 5 bases, with 8 bases of the junction left unmatched. The CDR3 nucleotides read TGTGCCAGCTCAGCCGGACTAGCGGGAGGAAGGCACGAGCAGTACTTC. Translating it yields CASSAGLAGGRHEQYF.

This chain connects TRBV5-1 to TRBJ2-3; 10 bases fit TRBD2. V trimming: 7 bases; J trimming: 0 bases; junction bases outside the gene matches: 8. The CDR3 has 16 amino acids. Germline loops: CDR1 SGHRS, CDR2 YFSETQ. The CDR3 region is CASGSLAGDSTDTQYF. In DNA, the CDR3 is TGCGCCAGCGGATCGCTAGCGGGGGATAGCACAGATACGCAGTATTTT. The full variable domain, in which reference TRBV5-1 and TRBJ2-3 provide the parts outside the CDR3, is KAGVTQTPRYLIKTRGQQVTLSCSPISGHRSVSWYQQTPGQGLQFLFEYFSETQRNKGNFPGRFSGRQFSNSRSEMNVSTLELGDSALYLCASGSLAGDSTDTQYFGPGTRLTVL.

In its sample, this clonotype was seen many times. The genes are TRBV29-1 and TRBJ2-7; D possibly corresponds to TRBD1 (5 bases). The CDR3 covers 10 residues. Per germline, CDR1 SQVTM and CDR2 ANQGSEA. The V and J ends lost 6 bases and 2 bases respectively, with 5 bases between them. The DNA for the CDR3 is TGCAGCGTGGACACCTACGAGCAGTACTTC. It is translated as CSVDTYEQYF.